The sequence of this T cell receptor (beta chain) was determined in a study of identifying expanded T cells in peripheral blood. Broader study findings: Differentially abundant clones: about 1.2 between replicates, around 16 at about two weeks, 19 to 20 at four.

Germline-derived CDR1 and CDR2 are SQVTM and ANQGSEA. The germline V and J ends were trimmed by 3 bases and 8 bases, with 19 bases remaining between them. The CDR3 length is 14 residues. Points on this clone: Its antigen is undetermined.

Using immunoSEQ multiplex PCR, the repertoire was profiled, and TCRdb retains in-frame clones only, with some absent. The sample holds fewer than 85,000 clones, approximately 90% seen once. Collection occurred without any documented infections or immune events in donors. This receptor was identified in a person aged 18-70 years in good health. V and J are TRBV29-1 and TRBJ1-2; TRBD1 is a possible D gene (6 bases). The sample taken for sequencing was blood. The CDR3 DNA follows: TGCAGCGTTGAGGGCAGGGGATTAGTGGGGGGCTACACCTTC. Amino acid sequence: CSVEGRGLVGGYTF.